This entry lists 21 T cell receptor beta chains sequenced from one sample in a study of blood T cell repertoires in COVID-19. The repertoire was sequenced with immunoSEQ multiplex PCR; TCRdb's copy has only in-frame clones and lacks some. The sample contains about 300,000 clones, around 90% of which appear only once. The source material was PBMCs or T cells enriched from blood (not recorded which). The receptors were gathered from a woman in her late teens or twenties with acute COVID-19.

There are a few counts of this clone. The CDR3 loop is CATSDSAPGVGGEKLFF. CDR3 coding DNA: TGTGCCACCAGTGATTCGGCTCCAGGGGTAGGAGGTGAAAAACTGTTTTTT. The genes are TRBV24-1 and TRBJ1-4; D might be TRBD1 (6 bases). Germline values: CDR1 KGHDR, CDR2 SFDVKD. The CDR3 is made up of 17 amino acids. V was cut by 2 bases and J by 7 bases, with 19 bases left in between.

The DNA for the CDR3 is TGTGCCACCAGTCGAGCGGGAGACCAATCCAAGCAGTTCTTC. Its translation: CATSRAGDQSKQFF. V gene TRBV24-1 combines with J gene TRBJ2-1, with 8 positions matching TRBD2. Looked up from germline, CDR1 is KGHDR and CDR2 is SFDVKD. The CDR3 length is 14 residues. Trimming at V came to 6 bases and at J to 11 bases, leaving 11 bases not matched to a gene.

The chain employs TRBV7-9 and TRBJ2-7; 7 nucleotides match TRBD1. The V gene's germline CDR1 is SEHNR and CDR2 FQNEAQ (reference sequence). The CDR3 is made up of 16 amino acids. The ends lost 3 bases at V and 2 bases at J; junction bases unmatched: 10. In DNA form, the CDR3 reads TGTGCCAGCAGCTTCCCCCGGGACAGACAAACCTACGAGCAGTACTTC. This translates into CASSFPRDRQTYEQYF. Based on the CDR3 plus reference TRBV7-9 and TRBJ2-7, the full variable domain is DTGVSQNPRHKITKRGQNVTFRCDPISEHNRLYWYRQTLGQGPEFLTYFQNEAQLEKSRLLSDRFSAERPKGSFSTLEIQRTEQGDSAMYLCASSFPRDRQTYEQYFGPGTRLTVT.

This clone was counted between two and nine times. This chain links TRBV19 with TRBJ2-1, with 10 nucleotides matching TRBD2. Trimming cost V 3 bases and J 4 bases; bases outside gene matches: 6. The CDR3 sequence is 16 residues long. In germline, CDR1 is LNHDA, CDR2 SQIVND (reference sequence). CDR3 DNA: TGTGCCAGTAGTATTCTGGCTAGCGGGGGATACAATGAGCAGTTCTTC. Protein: CASSILASGGYNEQFF. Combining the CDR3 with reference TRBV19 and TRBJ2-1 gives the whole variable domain DGGITQSPKYLFRKEGQNVTLSCEQNLNHDAMYWYRQDPGQGLRLIYYSQIVNDFQKGDIAEGYSVSREKKESFPLTVTSAQKNPTAFYLCASSILASGGYNEQFFGPGTRLTVL.

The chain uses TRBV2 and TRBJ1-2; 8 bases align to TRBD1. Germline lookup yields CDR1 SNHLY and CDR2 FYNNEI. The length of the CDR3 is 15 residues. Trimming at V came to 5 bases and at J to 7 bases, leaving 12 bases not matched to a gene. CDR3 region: CASSRGPDRDVGYTF. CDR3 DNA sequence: TGTGCCAGCAGTAGGGGGCCGGACAGGGACGTTGGCTACACCTTC. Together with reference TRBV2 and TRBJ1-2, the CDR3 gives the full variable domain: EPEVTQTPSHQVTQMGQEVILRCVPISNHLYFYWYRQILGQKVEFLVSFYNNEISEKSEIFDDQFSVERPDGSNFTLKIRSTKLEDSAMYFCASSRGPDRDVGYTFGSGTRLTVV.

CDR3 DNA: TGTGCCAGCAGTCCCGGGACTAGCGGGAGTCGTCCGCAGTACTTC. It specifies CASSPGTSGSRPQYF. The chain uses TRBV28 and TRBJ2-7; 14 nucleotides agree with TRBD2. Losses at the gene ends were 5 bases for V and 9 bases for J; bases not matched to a gene: 9. Germline lookup yields CDR1 MDHEN and CDR2 SYDVKM. The CDR3 is made up of 15 amino acids.

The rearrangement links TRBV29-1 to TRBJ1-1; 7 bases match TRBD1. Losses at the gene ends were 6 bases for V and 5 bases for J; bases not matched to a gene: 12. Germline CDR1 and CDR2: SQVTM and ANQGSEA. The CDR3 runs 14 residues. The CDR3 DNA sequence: TGCAGCGTAGCCCCATACAGGGGCCGGACTGAAGCTTTCTTT. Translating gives CSVAPYRGRTEAFF.

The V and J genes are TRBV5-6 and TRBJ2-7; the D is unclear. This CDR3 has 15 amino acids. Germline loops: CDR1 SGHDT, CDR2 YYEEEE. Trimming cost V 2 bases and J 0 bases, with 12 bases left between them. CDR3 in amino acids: CASSFGQRGSYEQYF. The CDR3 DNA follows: TGTGCCAGCAGCTTCGGCCAACGCGGCTCCTACGAGCAGTACTTC.

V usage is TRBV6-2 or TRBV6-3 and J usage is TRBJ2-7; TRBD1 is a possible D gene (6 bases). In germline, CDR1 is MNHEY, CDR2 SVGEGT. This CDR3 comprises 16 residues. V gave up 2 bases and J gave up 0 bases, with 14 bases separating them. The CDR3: CASSYGYVGASYEQYF. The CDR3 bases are TGTGCCAGCAGTTACGGATACGTGGGGGCCTCCTACGAGCAGTACTTC.

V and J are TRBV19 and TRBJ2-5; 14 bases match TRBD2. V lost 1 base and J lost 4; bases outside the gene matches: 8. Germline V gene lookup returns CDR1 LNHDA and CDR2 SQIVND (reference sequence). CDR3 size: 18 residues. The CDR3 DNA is TGTGCCAGTAGTATAGGACTAGCGGGAGGGCCTGTAGTAGAGACCCAGTACTTC. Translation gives CASSIGLAGGPVVETQYF.

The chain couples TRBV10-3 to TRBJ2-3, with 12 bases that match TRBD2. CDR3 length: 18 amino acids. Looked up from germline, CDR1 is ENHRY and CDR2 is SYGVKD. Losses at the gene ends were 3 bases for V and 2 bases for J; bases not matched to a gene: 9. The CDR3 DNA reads TGTGCCATCAGTGAACAAACGGGACTAGCGGGCCTCACAGATACGCAGTATTTT. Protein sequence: CAISEQTGLAGLTDTQYF.

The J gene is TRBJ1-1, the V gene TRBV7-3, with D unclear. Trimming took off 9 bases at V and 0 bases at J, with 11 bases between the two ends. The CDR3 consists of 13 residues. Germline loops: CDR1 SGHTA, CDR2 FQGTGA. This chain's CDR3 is CASLQSMNTEAFF. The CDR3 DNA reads TGTGCCAGTTTACAGAGCATGAACACTGAAGCTTTCTTT.

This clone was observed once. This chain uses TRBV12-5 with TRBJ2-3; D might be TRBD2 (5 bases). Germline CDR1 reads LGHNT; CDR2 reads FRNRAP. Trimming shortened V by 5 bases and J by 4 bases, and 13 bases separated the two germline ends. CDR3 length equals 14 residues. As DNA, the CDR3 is TGTGCTAGTGGTGCGGGTCTAGCTGCAGATACGCAGTATTTT. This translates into CASGAGLAADTQYF. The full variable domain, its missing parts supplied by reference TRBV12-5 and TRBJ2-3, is DARVTQTPRHKVTEMGQEVTMRCQPILGHNTVFWYRQTMMQGLELLAYFRNRAPLDDSGMPKDRFSAEMPDATLATLKIQPSEPRDSAVYFCASGAGLAADTQYFGPGTRLTVL.

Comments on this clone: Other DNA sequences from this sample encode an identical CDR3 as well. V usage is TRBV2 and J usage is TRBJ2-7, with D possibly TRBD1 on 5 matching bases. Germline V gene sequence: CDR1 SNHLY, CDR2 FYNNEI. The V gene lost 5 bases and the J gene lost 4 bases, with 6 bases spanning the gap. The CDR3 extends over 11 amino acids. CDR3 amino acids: CASSTGYEQYF. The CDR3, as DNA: TGTGCCAGCAGTACAGGATACGAGCAGTACTTC.

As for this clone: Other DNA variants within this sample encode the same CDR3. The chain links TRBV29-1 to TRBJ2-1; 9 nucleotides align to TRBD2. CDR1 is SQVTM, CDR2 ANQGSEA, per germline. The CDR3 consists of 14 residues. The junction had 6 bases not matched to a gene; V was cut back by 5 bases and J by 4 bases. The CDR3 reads CSVKAGGFYNEQFF. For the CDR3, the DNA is TGCAGCGTTAAAGCGGGAGGATTTTACAATGAGCAGTTCTTC.

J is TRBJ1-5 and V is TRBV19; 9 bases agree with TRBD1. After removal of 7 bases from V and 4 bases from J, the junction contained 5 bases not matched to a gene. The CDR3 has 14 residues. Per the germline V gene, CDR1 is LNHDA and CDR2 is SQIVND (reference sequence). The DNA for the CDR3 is TGTGCCAGTACCGGGACAGGGCTTAATCAGCCCCAGCATTTT. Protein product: CASTGTGLNQPQHF.

The CDR3 DNA reads as TGCGCCAGCAGCTTGGGGACTAGCGCCCAAAGTGAGCAGTTCTTC. It codes for CASSLGTSAQSEQFF. The V and J genes are TRBV5-1 and TRBJ2-1, with 9 bases aligning to TRBD2. The germline V gene has CDR1 SGHRS and CDR2 YFSETQ. V trimming: 0 bases; J trimming: 9 bases; junction bases outside the gene matches: 7. CDR3 length equals 15 residues. The full variable domain, its missing parts supplied by reference TRBV5-1 and TRBJ2-1, is KAGVTQTPRYLIKTRGQQVTLSCSPISGHRSVSWYQQTPGQGLQFLFEYFSETQRNKGNFPGRFSGRQFSNSRSEMNVSTLELGDSALYLCASSLGTSAQSEQFFGPGTRLTVL.

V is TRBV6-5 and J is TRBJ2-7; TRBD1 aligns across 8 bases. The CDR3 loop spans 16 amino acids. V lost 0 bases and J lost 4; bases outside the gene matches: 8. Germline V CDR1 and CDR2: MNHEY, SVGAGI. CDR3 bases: TGTGCCAGCAGTTACTCGAACCCAGGGGGCTTTTACGAGCAGTACTTC. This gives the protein CASSYSNPGGFYEQYF.

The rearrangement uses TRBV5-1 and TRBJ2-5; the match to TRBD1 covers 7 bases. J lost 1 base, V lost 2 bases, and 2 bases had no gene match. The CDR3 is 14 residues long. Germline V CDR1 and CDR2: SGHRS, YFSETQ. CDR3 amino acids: CASSFGTAQETQYF. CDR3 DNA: TGCGCCAGCAGCTTTGGGACAGCCCAAGAGACCCAGTACTTC. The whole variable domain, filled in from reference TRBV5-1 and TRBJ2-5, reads KAGVTQTPRYLIKTRGQQVTLSCSPISGHRSVSWYQQTPGQGLQFLFEYFSETQRNKGNFPGRFSGRQFSNSRSEMNVSTLELGDSALYLCASSFGTAQETQYFGPGTRLLVL.

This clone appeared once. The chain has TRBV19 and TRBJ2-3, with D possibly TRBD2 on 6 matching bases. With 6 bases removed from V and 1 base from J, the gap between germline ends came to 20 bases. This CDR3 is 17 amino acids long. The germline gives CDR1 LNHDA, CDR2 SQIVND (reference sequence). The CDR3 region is CASSPYPGLGGTDTQYF. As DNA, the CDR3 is TGTGCCAGTAGCCCGTATCCGGGACTGGGAGGCACAGATACGCAGTATTTT. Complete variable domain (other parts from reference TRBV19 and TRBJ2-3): DGGITQSPKYLFRKEGQNVTLSCEQNLNHDAMYWYRQDPGQGLRLIYYSQIVNDFQKGDIAEGYSVSREKKESFPLTVTSAQKNPTAFYLCASSPYPGLGGTDTQYFGPGTRLTVL.

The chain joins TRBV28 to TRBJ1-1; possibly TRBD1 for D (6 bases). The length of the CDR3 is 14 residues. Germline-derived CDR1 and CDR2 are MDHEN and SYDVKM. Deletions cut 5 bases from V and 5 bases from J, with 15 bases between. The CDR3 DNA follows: TGTGCCAGCAGTCCGCAGGGGTTGCGGACTGAAGCTTTCTTT. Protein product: CASSPQGLRTEAFF.